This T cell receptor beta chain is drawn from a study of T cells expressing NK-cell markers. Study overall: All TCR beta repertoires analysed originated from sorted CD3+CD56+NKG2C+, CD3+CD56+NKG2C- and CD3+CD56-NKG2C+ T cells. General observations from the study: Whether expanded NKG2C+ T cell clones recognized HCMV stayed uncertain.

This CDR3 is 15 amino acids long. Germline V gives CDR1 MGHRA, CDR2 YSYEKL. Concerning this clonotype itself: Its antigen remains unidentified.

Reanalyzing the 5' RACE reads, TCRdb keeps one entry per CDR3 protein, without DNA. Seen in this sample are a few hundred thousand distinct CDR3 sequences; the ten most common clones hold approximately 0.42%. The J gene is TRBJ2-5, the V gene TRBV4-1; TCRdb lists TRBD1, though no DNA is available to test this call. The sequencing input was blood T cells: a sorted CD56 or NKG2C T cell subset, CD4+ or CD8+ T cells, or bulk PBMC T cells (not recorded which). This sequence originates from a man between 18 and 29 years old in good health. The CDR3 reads CASSQFPGLGETQYF.